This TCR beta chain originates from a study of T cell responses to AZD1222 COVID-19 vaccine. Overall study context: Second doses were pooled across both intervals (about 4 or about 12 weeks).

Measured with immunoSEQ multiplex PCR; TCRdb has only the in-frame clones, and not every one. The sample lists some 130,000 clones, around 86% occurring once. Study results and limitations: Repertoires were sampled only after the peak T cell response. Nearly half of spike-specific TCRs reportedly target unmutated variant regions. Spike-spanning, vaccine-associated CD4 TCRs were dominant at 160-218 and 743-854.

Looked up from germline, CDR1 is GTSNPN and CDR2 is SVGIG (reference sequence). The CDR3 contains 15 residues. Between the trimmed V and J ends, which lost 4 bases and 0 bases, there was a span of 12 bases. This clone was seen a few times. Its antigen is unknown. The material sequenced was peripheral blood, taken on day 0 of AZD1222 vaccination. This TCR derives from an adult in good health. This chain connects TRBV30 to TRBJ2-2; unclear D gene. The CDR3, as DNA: TGTGCCTGGACCCCACCCATCACGAACACCGGGGAGCTGTTTTTT. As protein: CAWTPPITNTGELFF.